Listed here are 5 T cell receptor beta chains from one sample, sequenced in a study of blood T cell repertoires in COVID-19. The protocol was immunoSEQ multiplex PCR, while the TCRdb copy is restricted to in-frame clones and leaves out a portion. The sample has around 200,000 clones, roughly 85% seen once. The sequenced sample was PBMCs or T cells enriched from blood (not recorded which). These receptors all come from a woman aged 35 to 49 with acute COVID-19.

The chain carries TRBV11-2 and TRBJ2-1; TRBD2 aligns across 9 bases. The V segment lost 4 bases and the J segment 5 bases; nucleotides outside the gene matches: 6. The CDR3 extends over 15 amino acids. The germline V gene encodes CDR1 SGHAT and CDR2 FQNNGV. This chain's CDR3 is CASSSRGGENNEQFF. For the CDR3, the DNA is TGTGCCAGCAGCTCCCGCGGGGGGGAGAACAATGAGCAGTTCTTC.

V and J are TRBV7-9 and TRBJ1-2, with D hard to call. This CDR3 has 16 amino acids. Germline CDR1 SEHNR, CDR2 FQNEAQ (reference sequence). V was cut by 0 bases and J by 4 bases, with 15 bases left in between. CDR3 loop: CASSLARAGATYGYTF. The DNA for the CDR3 is TGTGCCAGCAGCTTAGCGAGGGCAGGAGCTACCTATGGCTACACCTTC.

The genes are TRBV3-1 (or the pseudogene TRBV3-2) and TRBJ2-3; 8 bases agree with TRBD2. Germline V gene sequence: CDR1 LGHDT, CDR2 YNNKEL (reference sequence). CDR3 length equals 16 residues. Trimming cost V 0 bases and J 6 bases; bases outside gene matches: 8. The CDR3 reads CASSQDVAGGMDTQYF. CDR3 in DNA: TGTGCCAGCAGCCAAGATGTGGCGGGGGGTATGGATACGCAGTATTTT.

The chain uses TRBV29-1 and TRBJ1-2; tentatively, D is TRBD1 (5 bases). Trimming took off 2 bases at V and 4 bases at J, with 14 bases between the two ends. Germline V gives CDR1 SQVTM, CDR2 ANQGSEA. The CDR3 is 14 residues long. The CDR3 DNA reads as TGCAGCGTTGAAATTCAGGGTGGGATCTATGGCTACACCTTC. As protein: CSVEIQGGIYGYTF. Full variable domain (outside the CDR3, taken from reference TRBV29-1 and TRBJ1-2): SAVISQKPSRDICQRGTSLTIQCQVDSQVTMMFWYRQQPGQSLTLIATANQGSEATYESGFVIDKFPISRPNLTFSTLTVSNMSPEDSSIYLCSVEIQGGIYGYTFGSGTRLTVV.

In regard to this clone: One end of the junction does not line up with germline, which may come from a read error. V is TRBV19 and J is TRBJ1-1, with 12 positions matching TRBD1. The CDR3 has 11 residues. Looked up from germline, CDR1 is LNHDA and CDR2 is SQIVND (reference sequence). Here the CDR3 reads CGTGGASEAFF. The CDR3 DNA reads TGCGGGACAGGGGGCGCCTCTGAAGCTTTCTTT.